The clone carrying this T cell receptor beta chain showed up just a few times. This record comes from a study of shared clonotypes between healthy human individuals. About the research overall: The donors, a couple of women and three men, were aged 18 to 49.

Looked up from germline, CDR1 is LNHDA and CDR2 is SQIVND (reference sequence). V was clipped by 3 bases and J by 10 bases, with 15 bases between them. The CDR3 extends over 13 amino acids. Each unsorted PBMC replicate got 300 ng genomic DNA, around 30,000 genomes. Method: immunoSEQ multiplex PCR; TCRdb's copy keeps in-frame clones and lacks some. The sample shows around 530,000 clones, roughly 72% of them seen only once. With unsorted samples, genomic DNA was obtained from about 90 million PBMCs. The source of this sequence is a woman aged 40-49 years in good health. Some clones in this sample may be carry-over from other donors' samples. What was sequenced was PBMCs. V is TRBV19 and J is TRBJ1-1; no definite D call. CDR3 in DNA: TGTGCCAGTAGTATTGGACTTCTCTCTGGAGCTTTCTTT. Encoded protein: CASSIGLLSGAFF.